This T cell receptor beta chain was documented in a study of regulatory T cells in long-lasting Graves disease. Both iRepertoire HTBI primers and Arm-PCR of CDR3 regions were used to build the TCR beta libraries. A single record per CDR3 protein comes from TCRdb applying MiXCR to the multiplex PCR reads. The sample yields a few hundred thousand distinct CDR3 sequences, approximately 18% seen once. The V end lost 1 base, the J end lost 6 bases, and 18 bases lay between the germline ends. Germline CDR1 SEHNR, CDR2 FQNEAQ (reference sequence). This CDR3 is built from 16 residues. Time point specified: newly diagnosed GD, antithyroid drugs for less than 3 months. Scientists built the TCR library using RNA that was extracted from PBMCs. This sample was shared with a second study, whose subject was T cells in Graves' hyperthyroidism and ophthalmopathy.

This receptor was obtained from a woman aged 30 to 39 with Graves disease. The rearrangement joins TRBV7-9 to TRBJ1-1, with D maybe TRBD1 (5 bases). The sample here was peripheral blood mononuclear cells (PBMCs), taken at new diagnosis, from a patient treated with antithyroid drugs. CDR3 nucleotides: TGTGCCAGCAGCTTAGAAGCTTTAGGGGTTCTGGCTGAAGCTTTCTTT. It translates to CASSLEALGVLAEAFF.